Listed below are T cell receptor beta chains from one sample, sequenced in a study of T cell repertoires in cytomegalovirus infection. TCRdb reprocessed the reads via MiXCR and lists one record per CDR3 protein. The profile shows 450,000 to 550,000 distinct CDR3 sequences, more than 15% of them singletons. The specimen sequenced was CD8+ T cells from PBMCs. Receptors originate from a human donor in good health (CMV status not recorded). Some clones in this sample may be carry-over from other donors' samples. CDR3s include the opening cysteine and the closing phenylalanine or tryptophan. Each record gives: J gene, D gene, V gene, clone size, CDR3 DNA, CDR3 protein. A D gene is named only where the DNA matches it firmly. The size of a clone is reported for some rows only, either as once, few or many, or as a class for expanded clones.

j_gene: TRBJ2-3; d_gene: .; v_gene: TRBV15; abundance: .; CDR3nt: TGTGCCACCAGCAGAGATAGTCGCACAGATACGCAGTATTTT; CDR3aa: CATSRDSRTDTQYF
j_gene: TRBJ1-5; d_gene: .; v_gene: TRBV7-2; abundance: many; CDR3nt: TGTGCCAGCAAGGCAGGGGTTTATAGCAATCAGCCCCAGCATTTT; CDR3aa: CASKAGVYSNQPQHF
j_gene: TRBJ2-7; d_gene: TRBD1; v_gene: TRBV12-5; abundance: many; CDR3nt: TGTGCTAGTGGTTTAAGCAGGGGGCACGAGCAGTACTTC; CDR3aa: CASGLSRGHEQYF
j_gene: TRBJ1-6; d_gene: .; v_gene: TRBV7-9; abundance: many; CDR3nt: TGTGCCAGCAGACCCCCAGGTAGCGATTCACCCCTCCACTTT; CDR3aa: CASRPPGSDSPLHF
j_gene: TRBJ2-5; d_gene: .; v_gene: TRBV6-5; abundance: many; CDR3nt: TGTGCCAGCAGTTACTCCCAGGGAGGAGAGACCCAGTACTTC; CDR3aa: CASSYSQGGETQYF
j_gene: TRBJ2-1; d_gene: .; v_gene: TRBV7-2; abundance: many; CDR3nt: TGTGCCAGCAGCCCACCCTCGGGACAGGCGGCACTAGCGGCATTTTTCAATGAGCAGTTCTTC; CDR3aa: CASSPPSGQAALAAFFNEQFF
j_gene: TRBJ2-7; d_gene: TRBD1; v_gene: TRBV14; abundance: .; CDR3nt: TGTGCCAGCAGCCAAGTTAGGACAGGGCTCTACGAGCAGTACTTC; CDR3aa: CASSQVRTGLYEQYF
j_gene: TRBJ2-2; d_gene: .; v_gene: TRBV7-9; abundance: few; CDR3nt: TGTGCCAGCAGCTTAACAGAGTGGACCGGGGAGCTGTTTTTT; CDR3aa: CASSLTEWTGELFF
j_gene: TRBJ2-7; d_gene: .; v_gene: TRBV11-2; abundance: many; CDR3nt: TGTGCCAGCAGCTTAGGCCGGGGGAGCTCCTACGAGCAGTACTTC; CDR3aa: CASSLGRGSSYEQYF
j_gene: TRBJ2-5; d_gene: TRBD1; v_gene: TRBV5-5; abundance: .; CDR3nt: TGTGCCAGCAGCTCTCGACAGGGGGGGATTGTACAAGAGACCCAGTACTTC; CDR3aa: CASSSRQGGIVQETQYF
j_gene: TRBJ1-5; d_gene: .; v_gene: TRBV13; abundance: .; CDR3nt: TGTGCCAGCAGCCCCCACGGGTTCAATCAGCCCCAGCATTTT; CDR3aa: CASSPHGFNQPQHF
j_gene: TRBJ2-4; d_gene: .; v_gene: TRBV7-9; abundance: .; CDR3nt: TGTGCCAGAAGCCCCTCGACAGGGGGACTAGCAAAAAACATTCAGTACTTC; CDR3aa: CARSPSTGGLAKNIQYF
j_gene: TRBJ1-5; d_gene: .; v_gene: TRBV12-5; abundance: many; CDR3nt: TGTGCTAGTGGTTTGGGACGGGCCGAGAATAGCAATCAGCCCCAGCATTTT; CDR3aa: CASGLGRAENSNQPQHF
j_gene: TRBJ2-1; d_gene: .; v_gene: TRBV5-4; abundance: once; CDR3nt: TGTGCCAGCAGCTTGTTTGTCGGCCAAACCTACAATGAGCAGTTCTTC; CDR3aa: CASSLFVGQTYNEQFF
j_gene: TRBJ1-1; d_gene: .; v_gene: TRBV27; abundance: .; CDR3nt: TGTGCCAGCAGTTCCTCTTTAAACACTGAAGCTTTATTT; CDR3aa: CASSSSLNTEALF
j_gene: TRBJ2-3; d_gene: TRBD2; v_gene: TRBV7-9; abundance: many; CDR3nt: TGTGCCAGCAGCACTAGCGGGGCGACTACTCGGTATACGCAGTATTTT; CDR3aa: CASSTSGATTRYTQYF
j_gene: TRBJ2-7; d_gene: .; v_gene: TRBV5-1; abundance: few; CDR3nt: TGCGCCAGCAGCTTTGATAGCGGTACCTCCTACGAGCAGTACTTC; CDR3aa: CASSFDSGTSYEQYF
j_gene: TRBJ2-3; d_gene: TRBD2; v_gene: TRBV12-3/TRBV12-4; abundance: few; CDR3nt: TGTGCCAGCAGTCCCGGCACGGGGGGAGATACGCAGTATTTT; CDR3aa: CASSPGTGGDTQYF
j_gene: TRBJ2-7; d_gene: .; v_gene: TRBV29-1; abundance: .; CDR3nt: TGCAGCGTTGAAGGTATGACTGCTACCTACGAGCAGTACTTC; CDR3aa: CSVEGMTATYEQYF
j_gene: TRBJ2-7; d_gene: .; v_gene: TRBV6-1; abundance: .; CDR3nt: TGTGCCAGCAGTCAAAAACCCGGGATAGAATCTTACGAGCAGTACTTC; CDR3aa: CASSQKPGIESYEQYF
j_gene: TRBJ2-7; d_gene: TRBD1; v_gene: TRBV6-1; abundance: many; CDR3nt: TGTGCCAGCCCTGAAGAGACAGGGCTACGAAAGCAGTACTTC; CDR3aa: CASPEETGLRKQYF
j_gene: TRBJ2-7; d_gene: .; v_gene: TRBV11-2; abundance: few; CDR3nt: TGTGCCAGCAGCTTAGAAGGTTCAGGGAGATACGAGCAGTACTTC; CDR3aa: CASSLEGSGRYEQYF
j_gene: TRBJ1-6; d_gene: .; v_gene: TRBV27; abundance: few; CDR3nt: TGTGCCAGCAGTTTATCGTGGAACTCACCCCTCCACTTT; CDR3aa: CASSLSWNSPLHF
j_gene: TRBJ1-2; d_gene: TRBD1; v_gene: TRBV28; abundance: many; CDR3nt: TGTGCCAGCAGGCGATCGGACAGGTCTGGCTACACCTTC; CDR3aa: CASRRSDRSGYTF
j_gene: TRBJ2-7; d_gene: .; v_gene: TRBV20-1; abundance: few; CDR3nt: TGCAGTGCTAGTGGGGAAAGCTACGAGCAGTACTTC; CDR3aa: CSASGESYEQYF
j_gene: TRBJ2-7; d_gene: .; v_gene: TRBV11-2; abundance: .; CDR3nt: TGTGCCAGCAGCTCCGTTAGGACTGAAACCTACGAGCAGTACTTC; CDR3aa: CASSSVRTETYEQYF
j_gene: TRBJ2-5; d_gene: TRBD2; v_gene: TRBV20-1; abundance: .; CDR3nt: TGCAGTGCTAGAGATCTTGGGACTAGCGATAAGATGGAGACCCAGTACTTC; CDR3aa: CSARDLGTSDKMETQYF
j_gene: TRBJ2-1; d_gene: TRBD2; v_gene: TRBV7-9; abundance: many; CDR3nt: TGTGCCAGCAGATTCGGGACTAGCTATGAGCAGTTCTTC; CDR3aa: CASRFGTSYEQFF